This T cell receptor beta chain was obtained from a study of post-analysis software for immune sequencing data. Overall study context: The cohort encompassed relapsing-remitting, secondary progressive and progressive-relapsing multiple sclerosis disease courses.

Libraries were made from TCR beta cDNA, and they carried unique molecular identifiers. Input populations of roughly 1 to 11 million T cells gave rise to roughly 0.5 million cDNA molecules. One entry per CDR3 protein, called by TCRdb with MiXCR from the PCR reads. This sample has 350,000 to 500,000 distinct CDR3 sequences, with 39% found just once. CDR1 and CDR2 (germline): KGHSH, LQKENI. V was pared by 4 bases and J by 0 bases, with 16 bases between. The CDR3 is 17 amino acids. Whole-study results and caveats: The five TRBV segments detected at higher frequency in patients than in controls included TRBV5-6, TRBV5-1 and TRBV20-1. A significant reduction in normalized Chao1 diversity was observed in multiple sclerosis patients versus controls.

About this clonotype: Antigen unknown.

The TCR originated in a girl aged 2 to 9 with multiple sclerosis. What was sequenced was blood. This chain connects TRBV18 to TRBJ2-1; tentative D call: TRBD2 (6 bases). The CDR3 spells CASSLFGGDRSYNEQFF. CDR3 DNA: TGTGCCAGCTCACTCTTCGGCGGGGACCGCTCCTACAATGAGCAGTTCTTC.